The clone carrying this T cell receptor (beta chain) came up once. Its matching antigen is unknown. These data belong to a study of Ad26.COV2.S vaccination and SARS-CoV-2 variants. Study-wide findings and caveats: Vaccine recipients showed a spike-specific TCR breadth that was higher than in placebo recipients. Vaccine and placebo groups showed comparable non-spike TCR breadth. Possibly, TCR breadth and depth analyses underestimated total T cell responses. Substantial post-vaccination breadth of spike-specific CD8+ and CD4+ T cell responses was reported.

Generated by immunoSEQ multiplex PCR, the TCRdb table keeps only in-frame clones and is missing some. The sample lists approximately 90,000 clones; 82% were seen once. Sample: peripheral blood, taken after recovery from COVID-19. The receptor was derived from a human donor who had recovered from COVID-19.

CDR3 coding DNA: TGTGCCAGCAGCTCAACAGGGTTTAGCAATCAGCCCCAGCATTTT. This encodes CASSSTGFSNQPQHF. This chain joins TRBV6-2 or TRBV6-3 and TRBJ1-5; D is perhaps TRBD1 (6 bases). The V end was cut by 6 bases, the J end by 0 bases, with 12 bases between. The CDR3 is made up of 15 amino acids. Germline-derived CDR1 and CDR2 are MNHEY and SVGEGT.